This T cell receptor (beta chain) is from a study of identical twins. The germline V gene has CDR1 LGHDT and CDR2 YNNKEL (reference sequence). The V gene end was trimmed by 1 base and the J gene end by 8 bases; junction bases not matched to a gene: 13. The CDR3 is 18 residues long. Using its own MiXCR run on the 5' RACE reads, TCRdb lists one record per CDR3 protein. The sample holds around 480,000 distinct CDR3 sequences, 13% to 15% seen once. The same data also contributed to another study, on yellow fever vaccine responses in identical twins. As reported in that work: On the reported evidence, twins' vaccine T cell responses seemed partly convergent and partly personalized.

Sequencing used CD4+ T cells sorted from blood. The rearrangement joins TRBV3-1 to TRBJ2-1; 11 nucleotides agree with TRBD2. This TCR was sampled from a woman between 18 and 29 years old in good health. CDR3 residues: CASSQATLLAGAGDEQFF. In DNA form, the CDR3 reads TGTGCCAGCAGCCAAGCCACCCTACTAGCGGGGGCTGGAGATGAGCAGTTCTTC.